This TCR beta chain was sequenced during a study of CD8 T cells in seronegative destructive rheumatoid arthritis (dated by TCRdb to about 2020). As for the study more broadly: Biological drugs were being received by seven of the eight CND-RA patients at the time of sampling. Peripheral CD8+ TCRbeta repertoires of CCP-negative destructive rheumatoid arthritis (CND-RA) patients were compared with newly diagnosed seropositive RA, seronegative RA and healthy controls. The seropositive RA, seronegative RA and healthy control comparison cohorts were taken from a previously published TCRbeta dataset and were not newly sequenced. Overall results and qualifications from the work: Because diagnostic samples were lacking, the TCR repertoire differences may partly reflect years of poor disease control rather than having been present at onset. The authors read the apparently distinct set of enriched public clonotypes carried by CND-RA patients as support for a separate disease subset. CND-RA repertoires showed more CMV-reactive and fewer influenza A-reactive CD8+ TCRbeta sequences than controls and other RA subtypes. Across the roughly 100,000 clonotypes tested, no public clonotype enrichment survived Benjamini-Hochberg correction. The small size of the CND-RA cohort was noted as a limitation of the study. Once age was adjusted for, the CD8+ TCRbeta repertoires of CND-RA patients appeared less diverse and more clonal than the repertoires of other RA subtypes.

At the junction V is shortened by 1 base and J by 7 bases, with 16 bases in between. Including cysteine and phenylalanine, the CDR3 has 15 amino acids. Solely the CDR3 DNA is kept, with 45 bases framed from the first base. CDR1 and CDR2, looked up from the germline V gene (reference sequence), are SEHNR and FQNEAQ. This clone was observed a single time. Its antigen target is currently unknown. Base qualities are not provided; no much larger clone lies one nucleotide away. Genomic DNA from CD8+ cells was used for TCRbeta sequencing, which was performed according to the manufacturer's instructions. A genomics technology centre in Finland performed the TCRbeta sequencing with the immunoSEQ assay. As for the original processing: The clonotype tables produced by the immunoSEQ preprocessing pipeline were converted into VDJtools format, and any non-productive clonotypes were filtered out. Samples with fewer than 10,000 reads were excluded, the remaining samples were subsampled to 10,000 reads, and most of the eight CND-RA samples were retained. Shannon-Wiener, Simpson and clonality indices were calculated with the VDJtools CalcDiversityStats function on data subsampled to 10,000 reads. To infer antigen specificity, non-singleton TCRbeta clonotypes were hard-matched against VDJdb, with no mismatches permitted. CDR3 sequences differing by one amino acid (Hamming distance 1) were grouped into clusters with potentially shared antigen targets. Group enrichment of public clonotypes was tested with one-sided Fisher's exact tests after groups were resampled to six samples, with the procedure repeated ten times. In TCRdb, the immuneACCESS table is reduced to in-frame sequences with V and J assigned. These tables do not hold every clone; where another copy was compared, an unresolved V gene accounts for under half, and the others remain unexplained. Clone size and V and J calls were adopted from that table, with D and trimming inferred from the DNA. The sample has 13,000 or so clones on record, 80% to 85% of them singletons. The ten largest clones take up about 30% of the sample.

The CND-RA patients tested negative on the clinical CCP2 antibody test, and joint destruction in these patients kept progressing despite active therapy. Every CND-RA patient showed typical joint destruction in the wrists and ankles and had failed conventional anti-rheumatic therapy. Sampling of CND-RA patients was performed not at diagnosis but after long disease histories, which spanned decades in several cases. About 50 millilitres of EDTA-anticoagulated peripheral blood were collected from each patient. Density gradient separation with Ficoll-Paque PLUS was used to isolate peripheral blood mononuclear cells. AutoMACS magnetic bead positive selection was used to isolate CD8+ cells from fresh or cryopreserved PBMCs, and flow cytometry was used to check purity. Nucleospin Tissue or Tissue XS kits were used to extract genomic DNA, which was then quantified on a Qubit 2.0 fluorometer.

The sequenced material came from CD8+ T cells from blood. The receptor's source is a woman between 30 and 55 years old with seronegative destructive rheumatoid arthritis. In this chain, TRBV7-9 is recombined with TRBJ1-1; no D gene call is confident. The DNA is TGTGCCAGCAGCTTAGGGGTGGGCGCAATGAATGAAGCTTTCTTT. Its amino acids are CASSLGVGAMNEAFF.